Following are 23 T cell receptor beta chains from one sample sequenced in a study of CD8 T cell repertoires and HIV-1 epitope variants. For these TCRs, the target antigens are not known. TCRdb's copy holds only in-frame clones and misses some; the assay was immunoSEQ multiplex PCR. The sample yields about 5,200 clones, about 65% seen once. Sequencing was done on a sample of cultured CD8+ T cells derived from PBMCs. The receptor set was obtained from a male donor with HIV.

The CDR3 loop is CASSSPASTSGVNEQFF. The CDR3 DNA sequence: TGTGCCAGCAGCTCCCCCGCCTCGACTAGCGGAGTCAATGAGCAGTTCTTC. The rearrangement joins TRBV13 to TRBJ2-1, with 9 bases aligning to TRBD2. Germline loops: CDR1 PRHDT, CDR2 FYEKMQ (reference sequence). V lost 4 bases to trimming and J lost 6 bases; unmatched junction nucleotides: 13. The CDR3 runs to 17 residues.

This chain connects TRBV5-4 to TRBJ2-7, with D possibly being TRBD2 (6 bases). The V gene lost 4 bases and the J gene lost 5 bases, with 16 bases spanning the gap. Germline CDR1 reads SGHNT; CDR2 reads YYREEE (reference sequence). This CDR3 is built from 14 residues. The CDR3 DNA follows: TGTGCCAGCAGCCGCTCGGGACTCCCAAACGAGCAGTACTTC. This codes for CASSRSGLPNEQYF.

The V gene is TRBV9, the J gene TRBJ2-7, with D possibly matching TRBD2 (5 bases). The CDR3 contains 15 residues. Trimming took off 3 bases at V and 2 bases at J, with 15 bases between the two ends. Germline V gene lookup returns CDR1 SGDLS and CDR2 YYNGEE. The CDR3 is CASSATAGQAYEQYF. Written as DNA, the CDR3 is TGTGCCAGCAGCGCGACCGCGGGTCAGGCCTACGAGCAGTACTTC.

Relative to its sample, this clone is medium-sized. The chain combines TRBV19 with TRBJ2-2; D is undetermined. The CDR3 contains 14 residues. The germline V gene encodes CDR1 LNHDA and CDR2 SQIVND (reference sequence). V was cut by 3 bases and J by 4 bases, with 9 bases left in between. This chain's CDR3 is CASSIRGSTGELFF. The CDR3 DNA follows: TGTGCCAGTAGTATTAGAGGATCCACCGGGGAGCTGTTTTTT. The full variable domain, in which reference TRBV19 and TRBJ2-2 provide the parts outside the CDR3, is DGGITQSPKYLFRKEGQNVTLSCEQNLNHDAMYWYRQDPGQGLRLIYYSQIVNDFQKGDIAEGYSVSREKKESFPLTVTSAQKNPTAFYLCASSIRGSTGELFFGEGSRLTVL.

This chain joins TRBV29-1 and TRBJ2-2; D may be TRBD2 (5 bases). Germline lookup yields CDR1 SQVTM and CDR2 ANQGSEA. The V gene lost 1 base and the J gene lost 11 bases, with 17 bases spanning the gap. The CDR3 sequence is 14 residues long. For the CDR3, the DNA is TGCAGCGTTGAAGTGAAGGGTTCGGGAATAGAGCTGTTTTTT. It translates to CSVEVKGSGIELFF.

The chain joins TRBV7-8 to TRBJ2-1; 9 nucleotides match TRBD1. Germline V gives CDR1 SGHVS, CDR2 FQNEAQ. V shed 5 bases and J 3 bases; nucleotides not matched to a gene: 8. This CDR3 spans 16 amino acids. This chain's CDR3 is CASSPSTGGYYNEQFF. In DNA, the CDR3 is TGTGCCAGCAGCCCTTCGACAGGGGGTTACTACAATGAGCAGTTCTTC.

This clone appeared once. The genes are TRBV27 and TRBJ1-2; TRBD1 agrees at 10 bases. V trimming: 6 bases; J trimming: 7 bases; junction bases outside the gene matches: 8. Germline CDR1 MNHEY, CDR2 SMNVEV (reference sequence). This CDR3 is built from 14 residues. As DNA, the CDR3 is TGTGCCAGCAGCCCCGGGACAGGGGTGGGTGGCTACACCTTC. Translation gives CASSPGTGVGGYTF.

This clone has only one observation. The chain joins TRBV5-6 to TRBJ2-1; D is unclear. Per germline, CDR1 SGHDT and CDR2 YYEEEE. The CDR3 totals 11 residues. V dropped 6 bases and J dropped 10 bases, with 11 bases sitting between them. CDR3 in amino acids: CASKWGKEQFF. As DNA, the CDR3 is TGTGCCAGCAAGTGGGGAAAGGAGCAGTTCTTC.

This clone was detected a few times. This chain joins TRBV19 and TRBJ2-1, with D perhaps TRBD2 (6 bases). The CDR3 has 14 residues. V dropped 3 bases and J dropped 4 bases, with 10 bases sitting between them. Per germline, CDR1 LNHDA and CDR2 SQIVND (reference sequence). The DNA for the CDR3 is TGTGCCAGTAGTATGTCGGGACTTTACAATGAGCAGTTCTTC. Residues: CASSMSGLYNEQFF.

V is TRBV7-9 and J is TRBJ1-4; D not certain. The germline V gene has CDR1 SEHNR and CDR2 FQNEAQ (reference sequence). This CDR3 is built from 13 residues. V was cut by 1 base and J by 7 bases, with 7 bases left in between. CDR3 in amino acids: CASSLVGTEKLFF. In DNA form, the CDR3 reads TGTGCCAGCAGCTTAGTGGGAACTGAAAAACTGTTTTTT.

The rearrangement links TRBV6-5 to TRBJ2-1; 10 bases line up with TRBD2. Trimming took 0 bases from V and 6 from J; bases not matched to a gene: 5. CDR1 is MNHEY, CDR2 SVGAGI, per germline. The CDR3 contains 16 residues. This chain's CDR3 is CASSYSPSGGRNEQFF. CDR3 bases: TGTGCCAGCAGTTACTCGCCTAGCGGGGGACGCAATGAGCAGTTCTTC.

V is TRBV19 and J is TRBJ1-1; D not resolved. The CDR3 is made up of 14 amino acids. Deletions cut 3 bases from V and 2 bases from J, with 10 bases between. CDR1 and CDR2 (germline): LNHDA, SQIVND (reference sequence). The CDR3 loop is CASSIGDTNTEAFF. The CDR3 DNA sequence: TGTGCCAGTAGTATCGGAGACACAAACACTGAAGCTTTCTTT.

CDR3 coding DNA: TGTGCCTGCAAGGACCCTCTAATGAACACTGAAGCTTTCTTT. Its translation is CACKDPLMNTEAFF. The J gene is TRBJ1-1, the V gene TRBV27; D gene uncertain. The V and J ends lost 11 bases and 0 bases respectively, with 16 bases between them. Germline V gene lookup returns CDR1 MNHEY and CDR2 SMNVEV (reference sequence). The CDR3 has 14 amino acids.

The chain employs TRBV7-6 and TRBJ2-6; D remains unclear. The CDR3 is 14 amino acids. The V gene's germline CDR1 is SGHVS and CDR2 FNYEAQ. Trimming left V 2 bases short and J 4 bases short, with 6 bases between. The CDR3 nucleotides read TGTGCCAGCAGCTTAATGGCCGGGGCCAACGTCCTGACTTTC. As protein: CASSLMAGANVLTF.

V usage is TRBV5-6 and J usage is TRBJ1-1, with a weak D call TRBD1 (6 bases). The V end lost 3 bases, the J end lost 0 bases, and 9 bases lay between the germline ends. CDR1 is SGHDT, CDR2 YYEEEE, per germline. The CDR3 is 14 residues long. The CDR3 bases are TGTGCCAGCAGCTGGGGGGACATGAACACTGAAGCTTTCTTT. Translated: CASSWGDMNTEAFF.

This chain links TRBV29-1 with TRBJ1-1, with D possibly TRBD1 on 5 matching bases. The length of the CDR3 is 12 residues. In germline, CDR1 is SQVTM, CDR2 ANQGSEA. Trimming left V 1 base short and J 5 bases short, with 8 bases between. In DNA, the CDR3 is TGCAGCGTTGAAGGGGGGGGGACTGAAGCTTTCTTT. Encoded protein: CSVEGGGTEAFF.

The chain recombines TRBV28 with TRBJ2-5; 12 bases line up with TRBD2. The CDR3 contains 15 residues. The V and J ends lost 3 bases and 4 bases, in that order; junction bases with no gene match: 3. Germline-derived CDR1 and CDR2 are MDHEN and SYDVKM. The CDR3 coding sequence is TGTGCCAGCAGTTTTCGGACTAGCGGGGCAGAGACCCAGTACTTC. It is translated as CASSFRTSGAETQYF.

Turning to this clone: An end of the junction differs from the germline gene, which may be a read error. This CDR3 is also generated by other DNA sequences in the sample. The V gene is TRBV7-9, the J gene TRBJ2-1; no clear D gene. Germline V gives CDR1 SEHNR, CDR2 FQNEAQ (reference sequence). This CDR3 is 13 amino acids long. CDR3 in DNA: TGTGCTAGCAGCTTGGACGGCTACAATGAGCAGTTCTTC. Its translation: CASSLDGYNEQFF.

Points on this clone: Distinct nucleotide sequences in the sample also encode this CDR3. The V and J genes are TRBV7-2 and TRBJ2-6; 10 positions match TRBD1. The trim removed 5 bases at V and 19 bases at J, leaving 14 bases unmatched. Germline V CDR1 and CDR2: SGHTA, FQGNSA. The CDR3 consists of 14 residues. The CDR3, as DNA: TGTGCCAGCAGCCAAGGGCGGCGGACAGGGGGGTTTACTTTC. It translates to CASSQGRRTGGFTF.

This chain links TRBV5-1 with TRBJ2-7; the D is unclear. In germline, CDR1 is SGHRS, CDR2 YFSETQ. The CDR3 consists of 13 residues. The V and J ends lost 0 bases and 6 bases respectively, with 10 bases between them. The CDR3 sequence: CASSLALSSEQYF. CDR3 DNA sequence: TGCGCCAGCAGCTTGGCTCTCTCCAGCGAGCAGTACTTC. Using reference TRBV5-1 and TRBJ2-7 for the parts outside the CDR3, the full variable domain is KAGVTQTPRYLIKTRGQQVTLSCSPISGHRSVSWYQQTPGQGLQFLFEYFSETQRNKGNFPGRFSGRQFSNSRSEMNVSTLELGDSALYLCASSLALSSEQYFGPGTRLTVT.

In this sample, this clone turned up once. J is TRBJ1-1 and V is TRBV2; D gene unclear. This CDR3 is 14 amino acids long. V dropped 8 bases and J dropped 3 bases, with 16 bases sitting between them. Germline V gene data show CDR1 as SNHLY and CDR2 as FYNNEI. CDR3 in amino acids: CASGEGHSDTEAFF. As DNA, the CDR3 is TGTGCCAGCGGGGAAGGGCATTCGGACACTGAAGCTTTCTTT.

This clone is judged medium-sized. V usage is TRBV19 and J usage is TRBJ1-1; D not certain. Germline CDR1 LNHDA, CDR2 SQIVND (reference sequence). There are 15 residues in the CDR3. The ends were cut back, 10 bases at V and 5 bases at J, with 23 bases in the middle. CDR3 region: CATSGSTTSDTEAFF. In DNA, the CDR3 is TGTGCCACTTCGGGAAGTACGACGTCCGATACTGAAGCTTTCTTT.

The chain has TRBV19 and TRBJ2-7, with D tentatively TRBD1 (6 bases). Per the germline V gene, CDR1 is LNHDA and CDR2 is SQIVND (reference sequence). Trimming removed 6 bases from V and 5 bases from J, with 14 bases in between. This CDR3 contains 13 residues. The CDR3, as DNA: TGTGCCAGTAGATATGGGGGCTCGAACGAGCAGTACTTC. Translation: CASRYGGSNEQYF.